This TCR beta chain was found in a study of CD4 T cells in relation to SARS-CoV-2 and coronaviruses (dated by TCRdb to about 2021). For context, the study as a whole: Shared crossreactive spike epitopes were mapped to their HLA restriction using patient-derived lymphoblastoid cell lines. At the level of individual TCR clonotypes, the study measured memory CD4+ T cell crossreactivity between SARS-CoV-2 spike protein and common cold coronavirus spike proteins. For other donors in the study, expansion assays were sequenced with a different, Illumina-based TCR-beta assay. The Adaptive Biotechnologies TCR-sequencing kit was used to sequence samples from three pre-COVID donors and the naive versus memory experiments, whereas other data were Illumina-based.

Uncultured naive and memory CD4+ T cell DNA received deep-resolution immunoSEQ TCR-beta sequencing. Processing in the source paper ran as follows. During preprocessing, nonproductive sequences were discarded, as were any CDR3s that did not begin with C, did not end with F or W, or were shorter than 7 amino acids. Cultured and uncultured naive and memory CD4+ repertoires were searched for CDR3s previously identified as spike- and CEF-reactive. After three terminal residues were trimmed from each end, CDR3 homology was quantified as pairwise Levenshtein distance using the stringdist R package. This is the immuneACCESS table as TCRdb keeps it, with only in-frame sequences that have V and J called. A part of the clones is gone; compared with another copy, unresolved V genes explain less than half, and the rest is unexplained. V and J calls and clone size are given by that table; D and trimming were obtained from the DNA. In all, the sample holds around 70,000 clones, and around 87% of those were seen once. 1.5% to 2% of the sample is in the top ten clones.

General conclusions and limits of the study: Sequencing naive versus memory cells indicated that the assay picks up memory recall responses, not primary responses primed during culture. Crossreactive clones showed significantly weaker SARS-CoV-2-driven expansion than monoreactive clones, consistent with antigenic imprinting. The study was limited by small numbers of patients and tested TCRs. Pre-pandemic and post-infection samples were not both contributed by any donor, so tracing of the source of pre-existing responses was limited. Since the crossreactivity analysis centred on spike protein, crossreactivity against other viral proteins was not assessed. In around three fifths of donors, memory CD4+ clonotypes turned up that crossrecognized SARS-CoV-2 and at least one common cold coronavirus spike.

As concerns this clone: Its cognate antigen has yet to be identified. No much larger clonotype is one base removed from it; base qualities were not supplied.

Cut back by 8 bases and 5 bases, the V and J ends lie 16 bases apart. The germline V gene yields MDHEN for CDR1 and SYDVKM for CDR2. The CDR3 starts with the cysteine, ends with the phenylalanine, and has 14 residues. The CDR3 DNA has 42 bases and is translated from base 1. CD4+ T cells from unexposed donors were collected before the COVID-19 pandemic (2011-2018). Naive and memory CD4+ T cells were separated from cryopreserved PBMCs by first enriching for CD4 and then performing EasySep naive CD4+ T cell enrichment. The leukapheresis product for the unexposed donors was obtained through commercial purchase. PBMCs were isolated from leukapheresis product or whole blood by Ficoll-Paque PLUS gradient centrifugation. PBMCs were either used fresh in the expansion assay or cryopreserved at -140 degrees C. The QIAamp Micro DNA Kit was used to extract genomic DNA from the CD4+ T cells.

What was sequenced was memory CD4+ T cells from PBMCs. The sample's cell subset or site, from its label and the paper: memory (non-naive) CD4+ T cells. The receptor was isolated from a human donor in good health. The sequence links TRBV28 to TRBJ1-5; no D gene is confidently identified. The DNA sequence is as follows: TGTGCCAGCTCCTCGGGGAGCGGTTATCAGCCCCAGCATTTT. It codes for CASSSGSGYQPQHF.